The 10 T cell receptor beta chains reported below all come from one sample, sequenced in a study of blood T cells in healthy people across ages (dated by TCRdb to between 2014 and 2017). The method behind the library was 5' RACE. The data were produced on an Illumina HiSeq 2500. A second roughly 6 to 11 cycle PCR used a sample-barcoded 5' primer and a J-beta primer mix. TCRdb reran the public reads through fastp at Q25 and MiXCR, keeping productive beta chains. All rows with the same CDR3 protein become a single entry with the most common DNA and genes. Here the sample has about 640,000 distinct CDR3 sequences; 40% to 45% occur a single time. About 32% of the sample goes to the ten largest clones. Sequencing was done on a sample of blood. Every receptor here comes from a man older than 75 in good health.

This clonotype showed up many times. The rearrangement uses TRBV7-2 and TRBJ1-2; no firm D call. The germline V and J ends were trimmed by 4 bases and 0 bases, with 18 bases remaining between them. The germline gives CDR1 SGHTA, CDR2 FQGNSA. This CDR3 has 17 amino acids. CDR3 bases: TGTGCCAGCAGCTCAGCTCCCTATAGACGTACTAACTATGGCTACACCTTC. As protein: CASSSAPYRRTNYGYTF.

This clonotype was counted many times. The V and J genes are TRBV4-2 and TRBJ2-7; D perhaps matches TRBD2 (5 bases). Trimming stripped 8 bases from V and 4 bases from J, with 18 bases between. Germline loops: CDR1 LGHNA, CDR2 YNFKEQ. There are 14 residues in the CDR3. The CDR3 sequence is CASGNPGISYEQYF. The DNA of the CDR3 is TGTGCCAGCGGAAACCCCGGGATTTCATACGAGCAGTACTTC.

V usage is TRBV7-2 and J usage is TRBJ1-1; D unclear. Trimming took off 5 bases at V and 3 bases at J, with 10 bases between the two ends. The CDR3 is 13 amino acids. CDR1 SGHTA and CDR2 FQGNSA come from the germline V gene. Here the CDR3 DNA reads TGTGCCAGCAGCCTAACGGTGGACACTGAAGCTTTCTTT. Amino acid sequence: CASSLTVDTEAFF.

The genes are TRBV3-1 and TRBJ2-1; 9 positions agree with TRBD2. This CDR3 spans 16 amino acids. Germline loops: CDR1 LGHDT, CDR2 YNNKEL (reference sequence). V trimming: 0 bases; J trimming: 8 bases; junction bases outside the gene matches: 8. Here the CDR3 DNA reads TGTGCCAGCAGCCAAGAATGCGAGCGGGAGGTTGATGAGCAGTTCTTC. Its translation is CASSQECEREVDEQFF.

V is TRBV3-1 and J is TRBJ2-1, with a possible D match to TRBD2 (7 bases). The J call is uncertain, as TRBJ2-7 better fits the DNA end. Per germline, CDR1 LGHDT and CDR2 YNNKEL (reference sequence). The CDR3 has 15 residues. Here the CDR3 reads CASKRGGSTYNEQYF. CDR3 DNA sequence: TGTGCCAGCAAAAGGGGGGGCTCAACCTACAATGAGCAGTACTTC.

This clonotype was recorded at least ten times. The chain employs TRBV20-1 and TRBJ1-1, with D unresolved. Germline CDR1 DFQATT, CDR2 SNEGSKA (reference sequence). CDR3 length equals 15 residues. Trimming removed 3 bases at V and 1 base at J, with 15 bases between. The CDR3 region has the DNA TGCAGTGCTAGGGGGTTTGGCAGAGGGAACACTGAAGCTTTCTTT. Translated: CSARGFGRGNTEAFF.

V is TRBV28 and J is TRBJ1-2; D is uncertain. V lost 10 bases, J lost 3 bases, and 9 bases lay in between. CDR3 length: 11 residues. The germline V gene has CDR1 MDHEN and CDR2 SYDVKM. The CDR3 is CATTQDYGYTF. The CDR3 DNA is TGTGCCACCACACAAGACTATGGCTACACCTTC.

The V gene is TRBV10-3, the J gene TRBJ2-7; D unresolved. There are 13 residues in the CDR3. V was pared by 3 bases and J by 5 bases, with 11 bases between. Germline CDR1 reads ENHRY; CDR2 reads SYGVKD. DNA of the CDR3: TGTGCCATCAGTGAACGAATCCGGGACGAGCAGTACTTC. Translating gives CAISERIRDEQYF.

This chain links TRBV25-1 with TRBJ2-5; D uncertain. The better agreement between TRBJ2-7 and the DNA end casts doubt on the J call. The CDR3 spans 11 residues. CDR1 is MGHDK and CDR2 is SYGVNS in the germline V gene. This chain's CDR3 is CASSGQLEQYF. The CDR3 nucleotides read TGTGCCAGCAGTGGGCAGCTCGAGCAGTACTTC.

CDR3 bases: TGTGCCTGGAGCGGACTAGCGGGGGGCTCTGGTGAGCAGTTCTTC. Translating it yields CAWSGLAGGSGEQFF. The chain links TRBV30 to TRBJ2-1, with 14 bases identical to TRBD2. Germline trimming cut 3 bases from V and 9 bases from J; bases unmatched to any gene: 7. Per the germline V gene, CDR1 is GTSNPN and CDR2 is SVGIG (reference sequence). This CDR3 region has 15 residues. The complete variable domain, with remaining parts taken from reference TRBV30 and TRBJ2-1, reads SQTIHQWPATLVQPVGSPLSLECTVEGTSNPNLYWYRQAAGRGLQLLFYSVGIGQISSEVPQNLSASRPQDRQFILSSKKLLLSDSGFYLCAWSGLAGGSGEQFFGPGTRLTVL.